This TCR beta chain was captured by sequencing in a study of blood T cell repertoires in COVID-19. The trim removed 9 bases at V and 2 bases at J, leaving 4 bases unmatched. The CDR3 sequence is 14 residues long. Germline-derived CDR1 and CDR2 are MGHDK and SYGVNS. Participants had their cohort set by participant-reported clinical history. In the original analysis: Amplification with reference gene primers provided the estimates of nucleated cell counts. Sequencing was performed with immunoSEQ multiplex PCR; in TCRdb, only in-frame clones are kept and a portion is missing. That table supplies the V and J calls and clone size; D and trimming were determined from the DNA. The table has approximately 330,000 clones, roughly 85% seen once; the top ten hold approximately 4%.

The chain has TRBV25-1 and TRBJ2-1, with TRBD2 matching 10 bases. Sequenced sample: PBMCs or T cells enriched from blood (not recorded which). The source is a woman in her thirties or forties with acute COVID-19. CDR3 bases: TGTGCCAGTTCAGCGGGGGGGACCTACAATGAGCAGTTCTTC. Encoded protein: CASSAGGTYNEQFF.